One sample yielded the 24 T cell receptor beta chains listed below, sequenced in a study of control samples from healthy donors and cancer patients. Clones were read by immunoSEQ multiplex PCR, and TCRdb kept only the in-frame ones, dropping some. The data hold fewer than 30,000 clones, with roughly 85% observed a single time. The sequenced material came from PBMCs. These receptors came from a woman aged 60-75 years with head and neck cancer.

The rearrangement uses TRBV6-6 and TRBJ1-6; D ambiguous. Trimming took off 5 bases at V and 6 bases at J, with 8 bases between the two ends. The CDR3 runs to 13 residues. Germline V gene data show CDR1 as MNHNY and CDR2 as SVGAGI (reference sequence). The CDR3 coding sequence is TGTGCCAGCAGTCCCCTCGTTAATTCACCCCTCCACTTT. It specifies CASSPLVNSPLHF.

In this sample, this clone turned up once. The V gene is TRBV11-3, the J gene TRBJ1-1, with D maybe TRBD1 (6 bases). Trimming cost V 4 bases and J 1 base, with 10 bases left between them. The germline V gene encodes CDR1 SGHNT and CDR2 YENEEA. CDR3 length: 14 residues. CDR3 bases: TGTGCCAGCAGCTCCTACAGGGAGAACACTGAAGCTTTCTTT. Encoded protein: CASSSYRENTEAFF.

This clone was seen a few times. The CDR3 DNA follows: TGTGCCAGCAGTTACTCGAGGCGTCAGCCCGAGACCCAGTACTTC. As protein: CASSYSRRQPETQYF. The chain joins TRBV6-2 or TRBV6-3 to TRBJ2-5; D not certain. The CDR3 sequence is 15 residues long. Trimming pared 0 bases from V and 5 bases from J, leaving 13 bases between. Looked up from germline, CDR1 is MNHEY and CDR2 is SVGEGT.

The CDR3 spells CASSQRGRNANTGELFF. In DNA form, the CDR3 reads TGCGCCAGCAGCCAAAGGGGGAGAAACGCGAACACCGGGGAGCTGTTTTTT. This chain connects TRBV4-3 to TRBJ2-2, with a weak D call TRBD1 (6 bases). The CDR3 contains 17 residues. The V and J ends lost 2 bases and 0 bases respectively, with 13 bases between them. Germline CDR1 and CDR2: LGHNA and YSLEER.

The chain is built from TRBV4-3 and TRBJ2-3; possible D gene TRBD2, 6 bases. Trimming cost V 3 bases and J 1 base, with 11 bases left between them. The CDR3 extends over 15 amino acids. Germline CDR1 and CDR2: LGHNA and YSLEER. CDR3 nucleotides: TGCGCCAGCAGCCAGGGCGGAGGGCGCACAGATACGCAGTATTTT. Residues: CASSQGGGRTDTQYF.

The chain carries TRBV5-1 and TRBJ2-1, with D unclear. The germline CDR1 and CDR2 sequences are SGHRS and YFSETQ. With 0 bases removed from V and 5 bases from J, the gap between germline ends came to 12 bases. This CDR3 region has 15 residues. The CDR3 is CASSLGPVPNNEQFF. Here the CDR3 DNA reads TGCGCCAGCAGCTTGGGGCCGGTTCCTAACAATGAGCAGTTCTTC.

The V gene is TRBV6-2 or TRBV6-3, the J gene TRBJ2-7; D is unclear. Per germline, CDR1 MNHEY and CDR2 SVGEGT. The CDR3 consists of 12 residues. The V end lost 5 bases, the J end lost 1 base, and 6 bases lay between the germline ends. CDR3 sequence: CASSRRSYEQYF. The DNA of the CDR3 is TGTGCCAGCAGTCGAAGATCCTACGAGCAGTACTTC.

This clone showed up just once. The J gene is TRBJ2-1, the V gene TRBV7-2; no clear D gene. Per the germline V gene, CDR1 is SGHTA and CDR2 is FQGNSA. V was shortened by 1 base and J by 7 bases, with 14 bases between the two germline ends. The CDR3 has 15 residues. The CDR3 is CASSLGVLIRNEQFF. CDR3 DNA: TGTGCCAGCAGCTTAGGGGTCTTGATAAGGAATGAGCAGTTCTTC.

This clone was counted a few times. The chain couples TRBV19 to TRBJ1-5; D might be TRBD1 (6 bases). Germline CDR1 LNHDA, CDR2 SQIVND (reference sequence). V was pared by 5 bases and J by 0 bases, with 11 bases between. The CDR3 covers 15 residues. CDR3 bases: TGTGCCAGTAGTCTTGACAGGATTAGCAATCAGCCCCAGCATTTT. It yields the protein CASSLDRISNQPQHF.

The chain is built from TRBV10-1 and TRBJ1-3; no clear D. The CDR3 consists of 13 residues. Trimming removed 4 bases at V and 1 base at J, with 5 bases between. From germline, CDR1 is WNHNN and CDR2 SYGVQD (reference sequence). DNA of the CDR3: TGCGCCAGCAGTGGGGTATCTGGAAACACCATATATTTT. The encoded protein is CASSGVSGNTIYF.

The chain is built from TRBV4-1 and TRBJ2-5; 8 bases align to TRBD1. The trim removed 4 bases at V and 5 bases at J, leaving 12 bases unmatched. This CDR3 contains 16 residues. The germline V gene has CDR1 MGHRA and CDR2 YSYEKL. The CDR3 sequence: CASSLNAGGIRETQYF. The DNA of the CDR3 is TGCGCCAGCAGCCTTAACGCAGGGGGCATCAGGGAGACCCAGTACTTC.

The V call is TRBV5-1, the J call TRBJ2-1; 10 bases match TRBD2. The CDR3 has 19 residues. Unmatched junction bases numbered 12, after V lost 3 bases and J lost 0 bases. Germline CDR1 and CDR2: SGHRS and YFSETQ. The CDR3 loop is CASSSLSGGTSGSYNEQFF. CDR3 DNA: TGCGCCAGCAGCTCCCTTAGCGGGGGGACTTCTGGCTCCTACAATGAGCAGTTCTTC.

This clone has only one observation. The CDR3 DNA sequence: TGTGCCAGCAGTGAGCAAGGACTAAATTCACCCCTCCACTTT. Translating it yields CASSEQGLNSPLHF. The chain is built from TRBV6-1 and TRBJ1-6; no reliable D call. V lost 3 bases and J lost 7, with 10 bases in between. Germline CDR1 is MNHNS and CDR2 is SASEGT. The CDR3 loop spans 14 amino acids.

The chain employs TRBV7-8 and TRBJ1-1, with 7 nucleotides matching TRBD1. The CDR3 consists of 14 residues. Germline V gene data show CDR1 as SGHVS and CDR2 as FQNEAQ. The trim removed 5 bases at V and 0 bases at J, leaving 3 bases unmatched. This CDR3 reads CASSPTGLNTEAFF. In nucleotides, the CDR3 is TGTGCCAGCAGCCCGACAGGGCTGAACACTGAAGCTTTCTTT.

Only a few counts were recorded for this clone. The V call is TRBV10-3, the J call TRBJ1-5, with a weak D call TRBD1 (6 bases). V lost 2 bases and J lost 4, with 18 bases in between. The CDR3 has 17 residues. The germline V gene has CDR1 ENHRY and CDR2 SYGVKD. In DNA form, the CDR3 reads TGTGCCATCAGTGAGGGGGGCAGGTTGAGAGGGAATCAGCCCCAGCATTTT. Its translation is CAISEGGRLRGNQPQHF.

This clone appeared a single time. The rearrangement links TRBV3-1 (or the pseudogene TRBV3-2) to TRBJ1-1, with 7 bases lining up with TRBD1. After removal of 6 bases from V and 6 bases from J, the junction contained 7 bases not matched to a gene. Germline V gene data show CDR1 as LGHDT and CDR2 as YNNKEL (reference sequence). The CDR3 contains 13 residues. The CDR3, as DNA: TGTGCCAGCAGTTCACAGGGGATGTCTGAAGCTTTCTTT. This encodes CASSSQGMSEAFF.

This clone was found once. The J gene is TRBJ2-3, the V gene TRBV27; D possibly corresponds to TRBD1 (5 bases). Germline lookup yields CDR1 MNHEY and CDR2 SMNVEV (reference sequence). V lost 6 bases to trimming and J lost 5 bases, with 9 bases between them. The CDR3 totals 12 residues. The CDR3 nucleotides read TGTGCCAGCAGGGGGCAGGGAGATACGCAGTATTTT. It specifies CASRGQGDTQYF.

The rearrangement uses TRBV30 and TRBJ1-1; TRBD1 might be the D (6 bases). The germline gives CDR1 GTSNPN, CDR2 SVGIG (reference sequence). The CDR3 runs 14 residues. Trimming removed 7 bases at V and 5 bases at J, with 20 bases between. CDR3 residues: CAFGTGAGETEAFF. The CDR3 DNA reads TGTGCCTTTGGGACTGGGGCAGGGGAAACTGAAGCTTTCTTT.

The chain recombines TRBV6-2 or TRBV6-3 with TRBJ1-1; 7 bases match TRBD1. The CDR3 has 16 residues. Trimming took 0 bases from V and 3 from J; bases not matched to a gene: 7. The germline gives CDR1 MNHEY, CDR2 SVGEGT. CDR3: CASSYSYRGVDTEAFF. CDR3 nucleotide sequence: TGTGCCAGCAGTTACTCCTACAGGGGAGTAGACACTGAAGCTTTCTTT.

CDR3 sequence reads: CASSLSKGRGPRELFF. As DNA, the CDR3 is TGTGCCAGCAGTTTATCGAAGGGCAGGGGGCCTCGGGAGCTGTTTTTT. The chain combines TRBV27 with TRBJ2-2; TRBD1 aligns across 8 bases. CDR3 size: 16 residues. Germline lookup yields CDR1 MNHEY and CDR2 SMNVEV (reference sequence). V lost 0 bases to trimming and J lost 9 bases; unmatched junction nucleotides: 9.

The rearrangement joins TRBV6-4 to TRBJ1-1; 7 nucleotides align to TRBD1. Germline lookup yields CDR1 MRHNA and CDR2 SNTAGT. The CDR3 runs 16 residues. With V trimmed by 2 bases and J by 1 base, 7 bases remained unmatched. In DNA form, the CDR3 reads TGTGCCAGCAGTGACCGCAAACAGGGGAAGAACACTGAAGCTTTCTTT. Its translation is CASSDRKQGKNTEAFF.

The chain is built from TRBV7-2 and TRBJ1-1, with D tentatively TRBD1 (5 bases). Trimming cost V 4 bases and J 1 base, with 7 bases left between them. The germline CDR1 and CDR2 sequences are SGHTA and FQGNSA. CDR3 length equals 13 residues. CDR3 in DNA: TGTGCCAGCAGCTCGGGGCGGAACACTGAAGCTTTCTTT. Translated: CASSSGRNTEAFF.

This clone was picked up a small number of times. The CDR3, as DNA: TGTGCCAGCACCGGGGGAGGTGAGGGACTCCGGGCTTTCTTT. This codes for CASTGGGEGLRAFF. The genes are TRBV3-1 (or the pseudogene TRBV3-2) and TRBJ1-1, with D possibly matching TRBD1 (5 bases). From germline, CDR1 is LGHDT and CDR2 YNNKEL (reference sequence). The CDR3 loop spans 14 amino acids. V was shortened by 7 bases and J by 11 bases, with 23 bases between the two germline ends.

The chain has TRBV5-1 and TRBJ2-1; D ambiguous. This CDR3 is 16 amino acids long. Germline CDR1 is SGHRS and CDR2 is YFSETQ. V was clipped by 1 base and J by 3 bases, with 14 bases between them. The CDR3 DNA is TGCGCCAGCAGCTTGTCAAGTGTCGGTGGCTACAATGAGCAGTTCTTC. Its protein is CASSLSSVGGYNEQFF.